These T cell receptor beta chains were read from a single sample in a study of cytomegalovirus exposure and HLA in healthy donors. Method: immunoSEQ multiplex PCR; TCRdb's copy keeps in-frame clones and lacks some. The sample yields 150,000 or so clones, over 70% seen once. The sequenced sample consisted of PBMCs. Receptors were obtained from a middle-aged woman in good health and CMV-seropositive. The CDR3 runs from the conserved cysteine through the conserved F or W. D genes are given only for firm matches. Size values are once, few and many counts, or a class for expanded clones, and some rows have none.

clone_size: once
d_call: TRBD1
v_call: TRBV6-5
j_call: TRBJ2-7
cdr3_nt: TGTGCCAGTAGTTATAATGGACAGGGGGGCGAGCAGTACTTC
cdr3_aa: CASSYNGQGGEQYF

clone_size: .
d_call: TRBD1
v_call: TRBV19
j_call: TRBJ2-1
cdr3_nt: TGTGCCTCTACCGGGACAGCCTTAAGTGAGCAGTTCTTC
cdr3_aa: CASTGTALSEQFF

clone_size: .
d_call: .
v_call: TRBV9
j_call: TRBJ2-1
cdr3_nt: TGTGCCAGCAGCGTCGTTGACAGCTCCTACAATGAGCAGTTCTTC
cdr3_aa: CASSVVDSSYNEQFF

clone_size: .
d_call: TRBD1
v_call: TRBV2
j_call: TRBJ2-6
cdr3_nt: TGTGCCAGCACCCAGGACAGGCGTCTCTCTGGGGCCAACGTCCTGACTTTC
cdr3_aa: CASTQDRRLSGANVLTF

clone_size: .
d_call: .
v_call: TRBV7-9
j_call: TRBJ2-5
cdr3_nt: TGTGCCAGCAGCTCCTCGGGGAGTCAAGAGACCCAGTACTTC
cdr3_aa: CASSSSGSQETQYF

clone_size: .
d_call: .
v_call: TRBV10-1
j_call: TRBJ1-1
cdr3_nt: TGCGCCAGCAGTGAGTCGAGGGTTCCCTTGAACACTGAAGCTTTCTTT
cdr3_aa: CASSESRVPLNTEAFF

clone_size: .
d_call: TRBD1
v_call: TRBV18
j_call: TRBJ1-2
cdr3_nt: TGTGCCAGCTCTCCGGGACAGGGTGCCGGCTACACCTTC
cdr3_aa: CASSPGQGAGYTF

clone_size: .
d_call: .
v_call: TRBV4-1
j_call: TRBJ2-1
cdr3_nt: TGCGCCAGCAGCCAAGAACAGGGTTGGGAGCAGTTCTTC
cdr3_aa: CASSQEQGWEQFF

clone_size: .
d_call: .
v_call: TRBV4-3
j_call: TRBJ2-3
cdr3_nt: TGCGCCAGCAGCCAAGGGCTCTACACCAACAGAGATACGCAGTATTTT
cdr3_aa: CASSQGLYTNRDTQYF

clone_size: many
d_call: .
v_call: TRBV28
j_call: TRBJ2-7
cdr3_nt: TGTGCCAGCATCTCAGGTAACGAGCAGTACTTC
cdr3_aa: CASISGNEQYF

clone_size: once
d_call: TRBD1
v_call: TRBV5-4
j_call: TRBJ2-7
cdr3_nt: TGTGCCAGCAGGAAACAGGGGGAAACCTACGAGCAGTACTTC
cdr3_aa: CASRKQGETYEQYF

clone_size: .
d_call: .
v_call: TRBV30
j_call: TRBJ1-1
cdr3_nt: TGTGCCTGGAGTGTAGGGGGGGTCGGTAGGAACACTGAAGCTTTCTTT
cdr3_aa: CAWSVGGVGRNTEAFF

clone_size: .
d_call: .
v_call: TRBV9
j_call: TRBJ2-5
cdr3_nt: TGTGCCAGCAGCGTAGGGGGCCCGTACCAAGAGACCCAGTACTTC
cdr3_aa: CASSVGGPYQETQYF

clone_size: few
d_call: .
v_call: TRBV7-9
j_call: TRBJ1-2
cdr3_nt: TGTTCCAGCAGCTTAGGTGGGGGCGGCTACACCTTC
cdr3_aa: CSSSLGGGGYTF

clone_size: .
d_call: .
v_call: TRBV5-4
j_call: TRBJ2-1
cdr3_nt: TGTGCCAGCAGCTTGTCTCCCCGTGGGGGGTTTGACAATGAGCAGTTCTTC
cdr3_aa: CASSLSPRGGFDNEQFF

clone_size: few
d_call: TRBD2
v_call: TRBV30
j_call: TRBJ2-2
cdr3_nt: TGTGCCTGGAGTGTGCCTAGCGGGGGGGTGAAGACCGGGGAGCTGTTTTTT
cdr3_aa: CAWSVPSGGVKTGELFF

clone_size: .
d_call: TRBD1
v_call: TRBV7-2
j_call: TRBJ1-3
cdr3_nt: TGTGCCAGCAGCCCCCGGACAGGGCTAGTAGGAGGAAACACCATATATTTT
cdr3_aa: CASSPRTGLVGGNTIYF

clone_size: .
d_call: TRBD1
v_call: TRBV12-5
j_call: TRBJ1-6
cdr3_nt: TGTGCTAGTGGCCCACCGGGACAGGGATACTCACCCCTCCACTTT
cdr3_aa: CASGPPGQGYSPLHF

clone_size: .
d_call: .
v_call: TRBV6-1
j_call: TRBJ2-7
cdr3_nt: TGTGCCAGCCTTTTAAGGAGGGGAGGCGAGCAGTACTTC
cdr3_aa: CASLLRRGGEQYF

clone_size: .
d_call: .
v_call: TRBV6-5
j_call: TRBJ2-3
cdr3_nt: TGTGCCAGCAGTTACTCGGCCTGGGCTGATACGCAGTATTTT
cdr3_aa: CASSYSAWADTQYF

clone_size: .
d_call: .
v_call: TRBV11-2
j_call: TRBJ1-4
cdr3_nt: TGTGCCAGCAGCGAAACAGTATCGGGAGGGAAACTGTTTTTT
cdr3_aa: CASSETVSGGKLFF

clone_size: once
d_call: TRBD1
v_call: TRBV7-2
j_call: TRBJ1-2
cdr3_nt: TGTGCCAGAGCTAGCACAGACAGGGGAGATGGCTACACCTTC
cdr3_aa: CARASTDRGDGYTF

clone_size: .
d_call: TRBD1
v_call: TRBV4-3
j_call: TRBJ1-2
cdr3_nt: TGCGCCAGCAGCCAAGAACAGGGGGGGACCTATGGCTACACCTTC
cdr3_aa: CASSQEQGGTYGYTF

clone_size: .
d_call: TRBD2
v_call: TRBV30
j_call: TRBJ2-7
cdr3_nt: TGTGCCTGGAGTGTGGGGGGGGTGCCTTCCTACGAGCAGCACTTC
cdr3_aa: CAWSVGGVPSYEQHF

clone_size: .
d_call: .
v_call: TRBV27
j_call: TRBJ1-1
cdr3_nt: TGTGCCAGCAGTGGGGGGTCGAACACTGAAGCTTTCTTT
cdr3_aa: CASSGGSNTEAFF

clone_size: .
d_call: .
v_call: TRBV18
j_call: TRBJ1-1
cdr3_nt: TGTGCCAGCTCACCACCCAGGGACACTGAAGCTTTCTTT
cdr3_aa: CASSPPRDTEAFF

clone_size: .
d_call: .
v_call: TRBV7-9
j_call: TRBJ2-1
cdr3_nt: TGTGCCAGCAGCCCCCAGAATGAGCAGTTCTTC
cdr3_aa: CASSPQNEQFF

clone_size: .
d_call: TRBD2
v_call: TRBV30
j_call: TRBJ2-7
cdr3_nt: TGTGCCTGGAGCGGACTAGCGGGGGGCTACGAGCAGTACTTC
cdr3_aa: CAWSGLAGGYEQYF

clone_size: .
d_call: .
v_call: TRBV7-9
j_call: TRBJ1-6
cdr3_nt: TGTGCCAGCAGCGAAGCTAATTCACCCCTCCACTTT
cdr3_aa: CASSEANSPLHF

clone_size: .
d_call: TRBD2
v_call: TRBV7-2
j_call: TRBJ2-2
cdr3_nt: TGTGCCAGCAATAGCGGGGGGGCAAACACCGGGGAGCTGTTTTTT
cdr3_aa: CASNSGGANTGELFF

clone_size: few
d_call: .
v_call: TRBV30
j_call: TRBJ1-6
cdr3_nt: TGTGCCTGGAGTCGGGCAGGGATCACAACCCGGTATAATTCACCCCTCCACTTT
cdr3_aa: CAWSRAGITTRYNSPLHF

clone_size: .
d_call: .
v_call: TRBV6-1
j_call: TRBJ1-1
cdr3_nt: TGTGCCAGCAGTACGAAGCCGCAGAACACTGAAGCTTTCTTT
cdr3_aa: CASSTKPQNTEAFF

clone_size: .
d_call: .
v_call: TRBV9
j_call: TRBJ1-5
cdr3_nt: TGTGCCAGCAGCGGGGTGGGGCTCAATCAGCCCCAGCATTTT
cdr3_aa: CASSGVGLNQPQHF

clone_size: .
d_call: TRBD1
v_call: TRBV7-8
j_call: TRBJ2-3
cdr3_nt: TGTGCCAGCAGCACAGGGGCCCCAGATACGCAGTATTTT
cdr3_aa: CASSTGAPDTQYF

clone_size: .
d_call: TRBD1
v_call: TRBV5-6
j_call: TRBJ1-1
cdr3_nt: TGTGCCAGCAGCGGACAGAGAACAGGGGCACAATACACTGAAGCTTTCTTT
cdr3_aa: CASSGQRTGAQYTEAFF

clone_size: .
d_call: .
v_call: TRBV5-1
j_call: TRBJ2-5
cdr3_nt: TGCGCCAGCAGCTTAGGGGCCCGGGACACCGGTCTCGCCCAGTACTTC
cdr3_aa: CASSLGARDTGLAQYF

clone_size: .
d_call: .
v_call: TRBV30
j_call: TRBJ2-7
cdr3_nt: TGTGCCTGGAGTGTACTCCAGGGCGCCGAGCAGTACTTC
cdr3_aa: CAWSVLQGAEQYF

clone_size: once
d_call: TRBD1
v_call: TRBV9
j_call: TRBJ1-2
cdr3_nt: TGTGCCAGCAGCGCGCGACAACAGGGGGCTTCCCCCCTTGGCTACACCTTC
cdr3_aa: CASSARQQGASPLGYTF

clone_size: .
d_call: .
v_call: TRBV4-2
j_call: TRBJ2-7
cdr3_nt: TGTGCCAGCAGCCAACGGGGGGCAGGGGCCTACGAGCAGTACTTC
cdr3_aa: CASSQRGAGAYEQYF

clone_size: .
d_call: TRBD2
v_call: TRBV2
j_call: TRBJ2-7
cdr3_nt: TGTGCCAGCAAGAGGGTTCCCGGGACTAGCGAGCACGAGCAGTACTTC
cdr3_aa: CASKRVPGTSEHEQYF